What follows is one T cell receptor (beta chain) and its context. The antigen it binds to is not known. There are no base qualities to consult, and no much larger clone falls within one base. To demonstrate the VDJtools post-analysis software, TCR beta repertoires were profiled from the peripheral blood of about 13 young patients with multiple sclerosis. The multiple sclerosis patients were children and adolescents between roughly 6 and 16 years of age. Receptor amplification or capture employed PCR. This sample was sequenced with an Illumina HiSeq 2500. Unique molecular identifiers were incorporated into TCR beta cDNA libraries to reduce PCR and sequencing biases. Approximately 500,000 cDNA molecules were obtained for every 1 to 10 million input T cells, so each molecule roughly corresponded to one T cell. The patient libraries were prepared and sequenced using the same protocol as the earlier healthy control dataset. Samples belonging to the same batch were prepared together, multiplexed and sequenced on a shared HiSeq lane. The study's own analysis went as follows. MIGEC handled the raw barcoded reads, throwing out single-read molecular identifier groups before consensus assembly and CDR3 extraction. Clonotype tables were post-analysed with VDJtools, and diversity was normalized by down-sampling all datasets to the smallest sample size. In repertoire overlap clustering, CDR3 amino acid sequences, but not nucleotide sequences, were matched to correct batch-related cross-sample contamination. Clones were called with MiXCR by TCRdb after fastp trimmed the public reads at Q25, and only in-frame beta chains were retained. Rows are unified per CDR3 protein, each entry keeping the most common DNA and genes. These V and J calls are TCRdb output, not the study's own analysis. The sample includes under 900,000 distinct CDR3 sequences, with 53% observed a single time. Approximately 4.3% of the sample comes from the top ten.

These data originate in a study of post-analysis software for immune sequencing data (dated by TCRdb to 2014 to 2015). As for the study more broadly: Disease courses on record covered relapsing-remitting, secondary progressive and progressive-relapsing multiple sclerosis, though some patients had no subtype annotation. Patient repertoires were compared against about a dozen previously published healthy control repertoires from donors aged about 6 to 25 years. A subset of samples was prepared in parallel using single-end sample barcoding, then pooled and co-amplified after Illumina adapter ligation.

What the work shows at the level of the full study, not this receptor alone: Strong co-clustering of samples prepared in the same batch was shown by direct clustering with F measure, prompting a batch-effect correction. Normalized Chao1 diversity was significantly lower in multiple sclerosis patients than controls, suggesting substantial peripheral T-cell clonal expansion. The multiple sclerosis patient group was slightly younger than the control group.

Sequencing was done on a sample of blood. The TCR was taken from a girl aged 10-17 years with multiple sclerosis.

The CDR3 loop reads CASSLQWTGGGEQYF. The DNA sequence is given as TGTGCCAGCAGCCTACAATGGACAGGCGGGGGCGAGCAGTACTTC. Recombination linked TRBV11-1 to TRBJ2-5; the D segment might be TRBD1 or TRBD2, since each matches 7 bases. The DNA end lines up better with TRBJ2-7; the J call may be wrong. The CDR3, cysteine through phenylalanine, is 15 amino acids long. Only the CDR3 DNA is retained, 45 bases long and in frame from the first base. Reading the germline V gene (reference sequence) gives CDR1 SGHAT and CDR2 FQDESV.